This TCR beta chain was found in a study of T cells in Graves' hyperthyroidism and ophthalmopathy. Study-wide findings and caveats: Blood also contained most expanded thyroid clonotypes above 0.001.

This clonotype has ten or more counts. The antigen is unknown. The germline V gene encodes CDR1 MDHEN and CDR2 SYDVKM. Trimming took 3 bases from V and 2 from J; bases not matched to a gene: 9. CDR3 length equals 16 residues. A Clinical Activity Score of at least 3, a NOSPECS grade of at least 4 and a duration under 3 months were recorded in the ophthalmopathy patients. Uncontrolled infection, other autoimmune disease, pregnancy or lactation led to exclusion. About 10 ml fresh peripheral blood yielded the PBMCs. Amplified TCR beta CDR3 regions came from RNA transcripts. With the HTBI primer set, the TCR CDR3 went through a first round of RT-PCR. Each CDR3 protein gets one entry after TCRdb re-called the multiplex PCR reads with MiXCR. The data contain about 600,000 distinct CDR3 sequences, about 15% of them singletons.

The chain is built from TRBV28 and TRBJ2-7; 8 bases map to TRBD1. The source is a woman in her fifties or sixties with Graves' ophthalmopathy. The source material was blood. This CDR3 is CASSLGSAGGPYEQYF. The CDR3 nucleotides read TGTGCCAGCAGTTTGGGGTCCGCAGGGGGCCCCTACGAGCAGTACTTC.